Following are 9 T cell receptor beta chains from one sample sequenced in a study of blood T cells in healthy people across ages. Together with a sample-barcoded 5' primer, a J-beta primer mix was included in a second PCR lasting about 6 to 11 cycles. MiXCR, applied by TCRdb to the 5' RACE reads, yields one record per CDR3 protein. The data contain some 860,000 distinct CDR3 sequences, 56% of them singletons. Sample: blood. These receptors were taken from a man aged 35-49 years in good health.

This clonotype was counted a few times. This chain connects TRBV4-3 to TRBJ2-1; D perhaps matches TRBD1 (6 bases). Germline V gene lookup returns CDR1 LGHNA and CDR2 YSLEER. Trimming pared 2 bases from V and 3 bases from J, leaving 14 bases between. The CDR3 length is 16 residues. CDR3 sequence reads: CASSQFRVGGYNEQFF. The CDR3 DNA sequence: TGCGCCAGCAGCCAATTCAGGGTAGGGGGCTACAATGAGCAGTTCTTC.

This rearrangement joins TRBV10-3 to TRBJ2-5, with 11 bases lining up with TRBD1. Germline V gene data show CDR1 as ENHRY and CDR2 as SYGVKD. With V trimmed by 3 bases and J by 5 bases, 5 bases remained unmatched. The CDR3 spans 15 residues. The chain's CDR3 is CAISDPDRGRETQYF. The CDR3 bases are TGTGCCATCAGTGACCCGGACAGGGGGCGGGAGACCCAGTACTTC.

The chain recombines TRBV2 with TRBJ2-1; D remains unclear. CDR1 SNHLY and CDR2 FYNNEI come from the germline V gene. The CDR3 runs to 15 residues. V was cut by 8 bases and J by 4 bases, with 18 bases left in between. In DNA, the CDR3 is TGTGCCAGCTCCACTTCGGATGGCAGTTACAATGAGCAGTTCTTC. This sequence encodes CASSTSDGSYNEQFF.

Only a few counts were recorded for this clonotype. This rearrangement joins TRBV6-6 to TRBJ2-7; the D gene is possibly TRBD1 (6 bases). V was shortened by 4 bases and J by 0 bases, with 10 bases between the two germline ends. Germline assignment: CDR1 MNHNY and CDR2 SVGAGI (reference sequence). This CDR3 comprises 14 residues. The CDR3 DNA sequence: TGTGCCAGCAGTTGGGGACAAATCTCCTACGAGCAGTACTTC. It encodes CASSWGQISYEQYF.

The chain employs TRBV4-1 and TRBJ1-4; D perhaps matches TRBD1 (6 bases). The CDR3 length is 14 residues. Germline assignment: CDR1 MGHRA and CDR2 YSYEKL. V was trimmed by 1 base and J by 7 bases, leaving 10 bases between them. This CDR3 reads CASSQGRGTEKLFF. The CDR3 nucleotides are TGCGCCAGCAGCCAAGGAAGGGGGACTGAAAAACTGTTTTTT.

This clonotype has a handful of counts. This chain uses TRBV2 with TRBJ1-1, with 7 positions matching TRBD1. Germline-derived CDR1 and CDR2 are SNHLY and FYNNEI. V trimming: 6 bases; J trimming: 6 bases; junction bases outside the gene matches: 7. The CDR3 runs 13 residues. The CDR3 spells CASSRDREPEAFF. The DNA of the CDR3 is TGTGCCAGCAGCCGAGACAGGGAACCTGAAGCTTTCTTT.

This clonotype was detected a few times. This chain links TRBV9 with TRBJ2-7; 12 bases match TRBD2. V trimming: 0 bases; J trimming: 4 bases; junction bases outside the gene matches: 8. The CDR3 spans 17 residues. Germline-derived CDR1 and CDR2 are SGDLS and YYNGEE. This CDR3 reads CASSVASSGRALYEQYF. The CDR3 DNA follows: TGTGCCAGCAGCGTAGCGTCTAGCGGGAGGGCCCTATACGAGCAGTACTTC.

This clonotype turned up a few times. The rearrangement links TRBV28 to TRBJ2-7; D call uncertain. Trimming left V 7 bases short and J 4 bases short, with 11 bases between. The CDR3 is made up of 12 amino acids. Germline V CDR1 and CDR2: MDHEN, SYDVKM. The CDR3 protein is CASTRSPYEQYF. CDR3 sequence (DNA): TGTGCCAGCACCCGGTCGCCGTACGAGCAGTACTTC.

The rearrangement links TRBV7-2 to TRBJ2-7; the D is unclear. With the DNA end fitting TRBJ2-5 better, the J assignment may be wrong. Germline V lookup: CDR1 SGHTA, CDR2 FQGNSA. The CDR3 runs to 13 residues. CDR3 bases: TGTGCCAGCAGCACCTCCGACTTTGAGACCCAGTACTTC. This codes for CASSTSDFETQYF.